The 14 T cell receptor beta chains below were found in one sample sequenced in a study of blood T cell repertoires in COVID-19 (dated by TCRdb to between 2020 and 2021). The receptor library was made with the immunoSEQ multiplex PCR assay. TCRdb retrieved this table from immuneACCESS and kept in-frame rearrangements only. Not all clones are present; in checked studies, unresolved V genes account for under half, and no reason is known for the remainder. The sample contains 150,000 to 200,000 clones, more than 85% of them found a single time. The ten largest clones represent approximately 2.9% of the sample. Sequencing was performed on peripheral blood. The source of these receptors is a woman in her 30s with active or convalescent COVID-19.

In nucleotides, the CDR3 is TGTGCCAGCAGTTTAGAGGGTACTAACTATGGCTACACCTTC. The encoded protein is CASSLEGTNYGYTF. The chain recombines TRBV28 with TRBJ1-2; D remains ambiguous. Trimming took 2 bases from V and 0 from J, leaving 7 bases between them. This CDR3 is 14 amino acids long. The germline V gene has CDR1 MDHEN and CDR2 SYDVKM.

The chain recombines TRBV18 with TRBJ1-6; D uncertain. Trimming shortened V by 1 base and J by 0 bases, and 7 bases separated the two germline ends. Germline V CDR1 and CDR2: KGHSH, LQKENI. The CDR3 consists of 16 residues. The CDR3 loop is CASSPRSSSYNSPLHF. The CDR3 nucleotides read TGTGCCAGCTCACCACGCTCCAGCTCCTATAATTCACCCCTCCACTTT.

The chain recombines TRBV6-6 with TRBJ1-1; TRBD1 agrees at 9 bases. Germline CDR1 and CDR2: MNHNY and SVGAGI (reference sequence). CDR3 size: 15 residues. The ends lost 5 bases at V and 0 bases at J; junction bases unmatched: 4. The CDR3 protein is CASSPQGAMNTEAFF. CDR3 in DNA: TGTGCCAGCAGTCCACAGGGGGCTATGAACACTGAAGCTTTCTTT.

V gene TRBV9 combines with J gene TRBJ2-5; 13 bases are a match to TRBD2. Germline trimming cut 4 bases from V and 5 bases from J; bases unmatched to any gene: 5. Germline V gene lookup returns CDR1 SGDLS and CDR2 YYNGEE. The CDR3 is 15 amino acids. The CDR3 sequence: CASSSLAGGPETQYF. The CDR3 nucleotides are TGTGCCAGCAGCTCACTAGCGGGAGGGCCGGAGACCCAGTACTTC. Full variable domain (remainder filled in from reference TRBV9 and TRBJ2-5): DSGVTQTPKHLITATGQRVTLRCSPRSGDLSVYWYQQSLDQGLQFLIQYYNGEERAKGNILERFSAQQFPDLHSELNLSSLELGDSALYFCASSSLAGGPETQYFGPGTRLLVL.

This rearrangement joins TRBV5-1 to TRBJ1-1; 11 nucleotides line up with TRBD1. The CDR3 spans 17 residues. V lost 4 bases, J lost 1 base, and 9 bases stayed unmatched. CDR1 and CDR2 (germline): SGHRS, YFSETQ. This chain's CDR3 is CASSQRTGGARNTEAFF. Here the CDR3 DNA reads TGCGCCAGCAGCCAGCGGACAGGGGGCGCCAGGAACACTGAAGCTTTCTTT.

The rearrangement uses TRBV18 and TRBJ1-2; TRBD1 aligns across 9 bases. This CDR3 spans 15 amino acids. Germline V lookup: CDR1 KGHSH, CDR2 LQKENI. The trim removed 2 bases at V and 8 bases at J, leaving 9 bases unmatched. CDR3 in DNA: TGTGCCAGCTCACCAACAGGGGGCCCGGCGGGGGGCTACACCTTC. Translating gives CASSPTGGPAGGYTF.

V is TRBV20-1 and J is TRBJ2-7, with TRBD1 matching 8 bases. Germline trimming cut 4 bases from V and 5 bases from J; bases unmatched to any gene: 1. CDR1 and CDR2 from the germline V gene are DFQATT and SNEGSKA (reference sequence). The CDR3 length is 11 residues. This CDR3 is CSATGGNEQYF. The CDR3 DNA sequence: TGCAGTGCTACAGGGGGCAACGAGCAGTACTTC.

The CDR3 sequence: CSVVAGKGEKLFF. The CDR3 region has the DNA TGCAGCGTTGTCGCGGGGAAGGGTGAAAAACTGTTTTTT. The genes are TRBV29-1 and TRBJ1-4; D not certain. Germline CDR1 SQVTM, CDR2 ANQGSEA. The CDR3 length is 13 residues. The V gene lost 4 bases and the J gene lost 7 bases, with 13 bases spanning the gap.

The CDR3 loop reads CASSYKNTGELFF. CDR3 in DNA: TGTGCCAGCAGTTACAAGAACACCGGGGAGCTGTTTTTT. The chain is built from TRBV2 and TRBJ2-2; D is unclear. Germline values: CDR1 SNHLY, CDR2 FYNNEI. The CDR3 is 13 amino acids. Trimming removed 5 bases at V and 1 base at J, with 5 bases between.

This sequence joins TRBV9 and TRBJ1-1; tentative D call: TRBD1 (6 bases). Germline CDR1 is SGDLS and CDR2 is YYNGEE. The CDR3 length is 15 residues. Trimming stripped 4 bases from V and 5 bases from J, with 18 bases between. CDR3 DNA sequence: TGTGCCAGCAGCCTCCCATCGGGGGGCGGGACTGAAGCTTTCTTT. Its protein is CASSLPSGGGTEAFF.

The V gene is TRBV5-4, the J gene TRBJ1-2, with D perhaps matching TRBD1 (5 bases). CDR3 length: 15 amino acids. The V gene lost 4 bases and the J gene lost 6 bases, with 19 bases spanning the gap. From germline, CDR1 is SGHNT and CDR2 YYREEE (reference sequence). The CDR3: CASSNGHPAPDGYTF. Written as DNA, the CDR3 is TGTGCCAGCAGCAACGGACATCCAGCACCGGATGGCTACACCTTC.

V gene TRBV28 combines with J gene TRBJ2-7; TRBD2 agrees at 14 bases. The CDR3 is 14 residues long. The ends lost 6 bases at V and 6 bases at J; junction bases unmatched: 4. Per germline, CDR1 MDHEN and CDR2 SYDVKM. CDR3 in amino acids: CASRPGLAGAEQYF. As DNA, the CDR3 is TGTGCCAGCAGGCCGGGACTAGCGGGAGCCGAGCAGTACTTC.

The rearrangement joins TRBV11-3 to TRBJ2-3; a possible D gene is TRBD1 (6 bases). CDR3 length: 15 residues. V lost 4 bases and J lost 4, with 15 bases in between. CDR1 is SGHNT, CDR2 YENEEA, per germline. The CDR3 here is CASSSYTGTSDTQYF. The CDR3 DNA sequence: TGTGCCAGCAGCTCCTATACAGGGACCTCAGATACGCAGTATTTT.

The rearrangement links TRBV6-5 to TRBJ1-1; TRBD1 might be the D (6 bases). V was clipped by 10 bases and J by 8 bases, with 11 bases between them. CDR1 is MNHEY, CDR2 SVGAGI, per germline. CDR3 length equals 10 residues. CDR3 loop: CATVQGEAFF. CDR3 DNA sequence: TGTGCCACGGTACAGGGAGAAGCTTTCTTT.